These T cell receptor beta chains were read from a single sample in a study of T cell changes during pregnancy in multiple sclerosis. The method was immunoSEQ multiplex PCR; TCRdb's version includes in-frame clones alone and lacks a portion of them. The sample includes around 49,000 clones, about nine tenths of them seen just once. Sequences were derived from CD4+ T cells from peripheral blood mononuclear cells, sampled after pregnancy. These receptors were obtained from a female donor in good health, enrolled as a control in a pregnancy study. CDR3s include the opening cysteine and the closing phenylalanine or tryptophan.

CDR3 length: 16; V gene: TRBV6-5; CDR3 protein: CASSYSISGSNYGYTF
CDR3 length: 15; V gene: TRBV6-1; CDR3 protein: CASTGTGSVNSPLHF
CDR3 length: 12; V gene: TRBV7-2; CDR3 protein: CASSWRGQPQHF
CDR3 length: 18; V gene: TRBV18; CDR3 protein: CASSPRGVGTGGNQPQHF
CDR3 length: 15; V gene: TRBV7-8; CDR3 protein: CASSLNRGSNQPQHF
CDR3 length: 16; V gene: TRBV21-1; CDR3 protein: CASSSGGTSPFDEQFF
CDR3 length: 12; V gene: TRBV29-1; CDR3 protein: CSVDGAGETQYF
CDR3 length: 12; V gene: TRBV18; CDR3 protein: CASSLDMQGYTF
CDR3 length: 16; V gene: TRBV7-2; CDR3 protein: CASSLASGSGTDTQYF
CDR3 length: 18; V gene: TRBV2; CDR3 protein: CASSFPLITGTGDYEQYF
CDR3 length: 17; V gene: TRBV5-4; CDR3 protein: CASSAGTSGRGTDTQYF
CDR3 length: 14; V gene: TRBV5-4; CDR3 protein: CASTFMGGNYGYTF
CDR3 length: 11; V gene: TRBV28; CDR3 protein: CASSSASGQYF
CDR3 length: 13; V gene: TRBV18; CDR3 protein: CASSPGGEIEAFF
CDR3 length: 13; V gene: TRBV28; CDR3 protein: CASSLGLGASGFF
CDR3 length: 14; V gene: TRBV29-1; CDR3 protein: CSVEFSRFNYGYTF
CDR3 length: 15; V gene: TRBV18; CDR3 protein: CASSPTRGSGTEAFF
CDR3 length: 15; V gene: TRBV10-1; CDR3 protein: CASSEGQGWTGELFF
CDR3 length: 14; V gene: TRBV5-1; CDR3 protein: CASSPGTVNYGYTF
CDR3 length: 14; V gene: TRBV6-5; CDR3 protein: CASRRDRSGNTIYF
CDR3 length: 15; V gene: TRBV2; CDR3 protein: CASSELAGGGDTQYF
CDR3 length: 13; V gene: TRBV5-5; CDR3 protein: CASSLGTGLEAFF
CDR3 length: 16; V gene: TRBV2; CDR3 protein: CASSESGEVIGNTIYF
CDR3 length: 15; V gene: TRBV28; CDR3 protein: CASSLAGGRTDTQYF
CDR3 length: 14; V gene: TRBV5-6; CDR3 protein: CASSLVFVSGHNVW
CDR3 length: 15; V gene: TRBV10-3; CDR3 protein: CAISEGQGAGQTQYF
CDR3 length: 15; V gene: TRBV6-6; CDR3 protein: CASSLQGAGGNTIYF
CDR3 length: 13; V gene: TRBV15; CDR3 protein: CATSRDPGWELFF
CDR3 length: 13; V gene: TRBV28; CDR3 protein: CASSLLGGGSYTF
CDR3 length: 13; V gene: TRBV14; CDR3 protein: CASSVLARGEQFF
CDR3 length: 15; V gene: TRBV7-4; CDR3 protein: CASSSTRTGDNEQFF
CDR3 length: 19; V gene: TRBV5-1; CDR3 protein: CASSLGLNRAGTSDGELFF
CDR3 length: 14; V gene: TRBV30; CDR3 protein: CAWSVQGADSPLHF
CDR3 length: 13; V gene: TRBV28; CDR3 protein: CASSFRTNEKLFF
CDR3 length: 15; V gene: TRBV7-3; CDR3 protein: CASSLTGSGVGEQFF
CDR3 length: 15; V gene: TRBV7-8; CDR3 protein: CASSPEQGANQPQHF
CDR3 length: 14; V gene: TRBV28; CDR3 protein: CATLTTGGNYEQYF
CDR3 length: 14; V gene: TRBV28; CDR3 protein: CASSRDRSNQPQHF
CDR3 length: 13; V gene: TRBV7-6; CDR3 protein: CASVGLAGDEQFF
CDR3 length: 11; V gene: TRBV29-1; CDR3 protein: CSVVDYPEAFF
CDR3 length: 13; V gene: TRBV30; CDR3 protein: CAWSGQGSQPQHF
CDR3 length: 13; V gene: TRBV30; CDR3 protein: CAHRRSSNTEAFF
CDR3 length: 16; V gene: TRBV18; CDR3 protein: CASSLGVTHVDNEQFF